A few counts support the clone carrying this TCR beta chain. V lost 0 bases and J lost 4; bases outside the gene matches: 3. The germline V gene has CDR1 SGDLS and CDR2 YYNGEE. CDR3 length: 15 residues. This entry is derived from a study of cytomegalovirus exposure and HLA in healthy donors. The PCR was carried out with 60 Vbeta primers and 13 Jbeta primers. Measured with immunoSEQ multiplex PCR; TCRdb has only the in-frame clones, and not every one. The top ten hold roughly 3.1% of the sample, which has about 190,000 clones, more than 65% seen once. This receptor was identified in a man between 35 and 55 years old in good health and CMV-seropositive. The sequenced sample consisted of PBMCs. The J gene is TRBJ1-2, the V gene TRBV9; 10 bases map to TRBD1. The CDR3 sequence is CASSVEGQGGYGYTF. The DNA for the CDR3 is TGTGCCAGCAGCGTAGAAGGACAGGGGGGCTATGGCTACACCTTC. Based on the CDR3 plus reference TRBV9 and TRBJ1-2, the full variable domain is DSGVTQTPKHLITATGQRVTLRCSPRSGDLSVYWYQQSLDQGLQFLIQYYNGEERAKGNILERFSAQQFPDLHSELNLSSLELGDSALYFCASSVEGQGGYGYTFGSGTRLTVV.